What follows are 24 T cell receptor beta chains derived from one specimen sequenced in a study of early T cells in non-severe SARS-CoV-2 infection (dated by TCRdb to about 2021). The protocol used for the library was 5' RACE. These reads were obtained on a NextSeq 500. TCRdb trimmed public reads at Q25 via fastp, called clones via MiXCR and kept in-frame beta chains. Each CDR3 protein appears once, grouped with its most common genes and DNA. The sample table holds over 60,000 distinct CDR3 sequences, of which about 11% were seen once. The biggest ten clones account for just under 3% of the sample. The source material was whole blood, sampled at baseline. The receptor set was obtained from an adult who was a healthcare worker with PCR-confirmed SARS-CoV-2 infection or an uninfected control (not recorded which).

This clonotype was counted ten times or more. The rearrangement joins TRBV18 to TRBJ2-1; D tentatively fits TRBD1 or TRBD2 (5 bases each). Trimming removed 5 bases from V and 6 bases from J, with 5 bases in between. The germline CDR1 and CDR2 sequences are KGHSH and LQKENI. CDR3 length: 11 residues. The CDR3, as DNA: TGTGCCAGCTCAGGGGGCAATGAGCAGTTCTTC. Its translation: CASSGGNEQFF.

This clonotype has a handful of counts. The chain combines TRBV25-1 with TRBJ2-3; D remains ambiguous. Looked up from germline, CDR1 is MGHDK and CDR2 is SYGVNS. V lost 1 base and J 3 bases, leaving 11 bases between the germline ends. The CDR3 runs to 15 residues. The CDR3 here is CASSESAGPTDTQYF. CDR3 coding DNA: TGTGCCAGCAGTGAATCGGCAGGACCGACAGATACGCAGTATTTT.

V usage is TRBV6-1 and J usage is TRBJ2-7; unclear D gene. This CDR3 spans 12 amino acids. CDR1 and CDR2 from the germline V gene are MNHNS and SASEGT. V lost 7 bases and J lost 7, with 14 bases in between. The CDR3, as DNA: TGTGCCAGCATGGACCGTGCCTGGGAGCAGTACTTC. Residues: CASMDRAWEQYF.

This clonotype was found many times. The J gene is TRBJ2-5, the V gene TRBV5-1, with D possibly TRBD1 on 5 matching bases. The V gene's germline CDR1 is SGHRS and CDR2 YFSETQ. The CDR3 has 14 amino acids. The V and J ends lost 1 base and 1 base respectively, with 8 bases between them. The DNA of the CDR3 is TGCGCCAGCAGCTTGACGACAGCCCAAGAGACCCAGTACTTC. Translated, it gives CASSLTTAQETQYF.

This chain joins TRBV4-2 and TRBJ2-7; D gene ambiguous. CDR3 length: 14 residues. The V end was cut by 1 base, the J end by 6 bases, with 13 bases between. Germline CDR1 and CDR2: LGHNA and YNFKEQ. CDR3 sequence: CASSQGRPGFEQYF. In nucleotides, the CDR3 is TGTGCCAGCAGCCAAGGGCGTCCGGGCTTCGAGCAGTACTTC.

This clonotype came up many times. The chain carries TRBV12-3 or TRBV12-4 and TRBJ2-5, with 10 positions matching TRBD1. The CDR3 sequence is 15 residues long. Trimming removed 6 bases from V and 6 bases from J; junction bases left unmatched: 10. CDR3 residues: CASSYRDRGRQTQYF. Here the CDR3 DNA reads TGTGCCAGCAGCTACCGGGACAGGGGAAGACAGACCCAGTACTTC.

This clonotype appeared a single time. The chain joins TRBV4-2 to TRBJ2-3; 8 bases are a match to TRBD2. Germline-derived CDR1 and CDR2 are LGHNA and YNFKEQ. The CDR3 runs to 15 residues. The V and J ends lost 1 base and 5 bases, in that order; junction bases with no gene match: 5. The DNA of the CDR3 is TGTGCCAGCAGCCAAGGTAGCAGCGGGGGAGATACGCAGTATTTT. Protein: CASSQGSSGGDTQYF.

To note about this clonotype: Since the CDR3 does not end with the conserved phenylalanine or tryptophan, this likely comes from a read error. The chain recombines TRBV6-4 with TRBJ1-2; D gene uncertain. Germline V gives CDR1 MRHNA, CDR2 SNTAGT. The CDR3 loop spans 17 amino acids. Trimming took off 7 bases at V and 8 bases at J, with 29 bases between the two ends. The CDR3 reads CASTTRALAPDMDGYTY. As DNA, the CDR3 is TGTGCCAGCACTACCAGAGCACTTGCCCCAGATATGGACGGCTACACCTAC.

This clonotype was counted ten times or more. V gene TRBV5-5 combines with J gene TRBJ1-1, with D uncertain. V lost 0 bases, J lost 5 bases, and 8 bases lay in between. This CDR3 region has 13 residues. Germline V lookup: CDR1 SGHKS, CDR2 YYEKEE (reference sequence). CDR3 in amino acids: CASSLETGTEAFF. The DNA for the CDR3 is TGTGCCAGCAGCTTGGAAACTGGAACTGAAGCTTTCTTT.

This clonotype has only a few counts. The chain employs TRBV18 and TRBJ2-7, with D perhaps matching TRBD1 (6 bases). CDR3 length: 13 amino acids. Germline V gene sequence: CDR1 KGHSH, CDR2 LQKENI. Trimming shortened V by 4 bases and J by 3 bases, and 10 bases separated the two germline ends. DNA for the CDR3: TGTGCCAGCTCACACGGACAGAGCTACGAGCAGTACTTC. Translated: CASSHGQSYEQYF.

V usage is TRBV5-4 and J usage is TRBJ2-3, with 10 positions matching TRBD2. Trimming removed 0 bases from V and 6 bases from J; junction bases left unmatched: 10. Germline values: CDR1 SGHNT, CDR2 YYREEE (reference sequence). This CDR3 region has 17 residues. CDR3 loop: CASSLGASGGLGDTQYF. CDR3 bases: TGTGCCAGCAGCTTGGGCGCTAGCGGGGGCCTGGGGGATACGCAGTATTTT.

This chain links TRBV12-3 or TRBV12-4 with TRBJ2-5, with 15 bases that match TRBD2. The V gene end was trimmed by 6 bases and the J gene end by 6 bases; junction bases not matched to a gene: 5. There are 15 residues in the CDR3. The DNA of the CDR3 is TGTGCCAGCAGAAGGACTAGCGGGGGGGAACAGACCCAGTACTTC. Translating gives CASRRTSGGEQTQYF.

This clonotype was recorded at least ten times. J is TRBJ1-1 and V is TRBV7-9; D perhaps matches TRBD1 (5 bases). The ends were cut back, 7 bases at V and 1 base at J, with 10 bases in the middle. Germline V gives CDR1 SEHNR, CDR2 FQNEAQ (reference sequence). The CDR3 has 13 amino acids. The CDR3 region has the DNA TGTGCCAGCAACCCGGGGACGAACACTGAAGCTTTCTTT. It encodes CASNPGTNTEAFF.

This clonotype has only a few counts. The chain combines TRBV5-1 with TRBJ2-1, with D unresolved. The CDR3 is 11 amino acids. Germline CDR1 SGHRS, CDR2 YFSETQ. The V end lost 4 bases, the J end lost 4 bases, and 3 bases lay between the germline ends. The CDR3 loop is CASSEYNEQFF. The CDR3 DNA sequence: TGCGCCAGCAGCGAGTACAATGAGCAGTTCTTC.

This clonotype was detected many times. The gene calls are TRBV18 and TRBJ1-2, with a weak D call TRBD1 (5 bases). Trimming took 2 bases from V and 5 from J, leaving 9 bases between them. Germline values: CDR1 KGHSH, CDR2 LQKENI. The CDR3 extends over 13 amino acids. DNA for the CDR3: TGTGCCAGCTCACCAGACAGCCTGTATGGCTACACCTTC. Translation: CASSPDSLYGYTF.

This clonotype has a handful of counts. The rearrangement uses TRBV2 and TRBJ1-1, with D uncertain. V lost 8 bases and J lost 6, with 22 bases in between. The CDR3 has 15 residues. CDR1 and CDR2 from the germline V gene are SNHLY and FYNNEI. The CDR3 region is CASRLMLSRYAEAFF. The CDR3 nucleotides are TGTGCCAGCCGGCTGATGCTCTCTCGGTACGCTGAAGCTTTCTTT.

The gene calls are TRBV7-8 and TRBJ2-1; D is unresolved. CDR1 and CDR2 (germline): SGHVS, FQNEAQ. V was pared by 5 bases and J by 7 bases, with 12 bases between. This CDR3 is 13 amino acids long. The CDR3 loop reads CASSPTGRNEQFF. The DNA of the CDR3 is TGTGCCAGCAGCCCCACTGGGCGAAATGAGCAGTTCTTC.

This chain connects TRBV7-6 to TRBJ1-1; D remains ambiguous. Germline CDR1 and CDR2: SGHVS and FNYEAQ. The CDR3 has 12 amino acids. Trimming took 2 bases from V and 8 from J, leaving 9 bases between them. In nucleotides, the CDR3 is TGTGCCAGCAGCTTAACAGAGCGGGAAGCTTTCTTT. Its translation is CASSLTEREAFF.

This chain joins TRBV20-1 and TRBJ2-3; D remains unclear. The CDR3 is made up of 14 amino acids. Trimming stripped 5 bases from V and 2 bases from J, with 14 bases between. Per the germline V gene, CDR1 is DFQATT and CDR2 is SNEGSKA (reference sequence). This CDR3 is CSAAGPGATDTQYF. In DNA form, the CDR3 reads TGCAGTGCTGCAGGACCGGGCGCCACAGATACGCAGTATTTT.

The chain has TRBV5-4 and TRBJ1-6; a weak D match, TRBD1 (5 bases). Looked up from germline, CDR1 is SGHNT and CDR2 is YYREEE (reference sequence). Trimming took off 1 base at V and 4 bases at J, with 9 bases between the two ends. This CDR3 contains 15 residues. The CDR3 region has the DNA TGTGCCAGCAGCTTGCAGGGCTCATATAATTCACCCCTCCACTTT. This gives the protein CASSLQGSYNSPLHF.

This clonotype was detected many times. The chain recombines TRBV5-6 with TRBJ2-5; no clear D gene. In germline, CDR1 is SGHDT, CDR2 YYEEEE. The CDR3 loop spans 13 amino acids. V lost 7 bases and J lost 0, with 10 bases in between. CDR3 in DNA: TGTGCCAGCCACGGACGGGACCAAGAGACCCAGTACTTC. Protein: CASHGRDQETQYF.

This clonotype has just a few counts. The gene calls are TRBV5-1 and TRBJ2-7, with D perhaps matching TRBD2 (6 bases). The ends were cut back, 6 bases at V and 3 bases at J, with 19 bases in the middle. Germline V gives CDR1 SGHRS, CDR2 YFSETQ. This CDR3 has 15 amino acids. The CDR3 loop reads CASNPGDTGDYEQYF. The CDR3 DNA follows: TGCGCCAGCAACCCTGGAGACACGGGAGACTACGAGCAGTACTTC.

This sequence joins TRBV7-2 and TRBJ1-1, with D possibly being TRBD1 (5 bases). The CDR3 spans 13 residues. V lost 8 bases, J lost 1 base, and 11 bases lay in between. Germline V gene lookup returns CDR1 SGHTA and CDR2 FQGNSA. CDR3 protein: CASRQGKNTEAFF. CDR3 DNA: TGTGCCAGCCGGCAGGGAAAGAACACTGAAGCTTTCTTT. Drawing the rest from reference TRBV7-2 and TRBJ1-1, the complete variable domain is GAGVSQSPSNKVTEKGKDVELRCDPISGHTALYWYRQSLGQGLEFLIYFQGNSAPDKSGLPSDRFSAERTGGSVSTLTIQRTQQEDSAVYLCASRQGKNTEAFFGQGTRLTVV.

The CDR3, as DNA: TGTGCCCCCAGGGAAGGGCTACACGAGCAGTACTTC. Its protein product is CAPREGLHEQYF. This chain links TRBV27 with TRBJ2-7; D possibly corresponds to TRBD1 (5 bases). Germline loops: CDR1 MNHEY, CDR2 SMNVEV (reference sequence). V was cut by 11 bases and J by 5 bases, with 16 bases left in between. CDR3 size: 12 residues.